These T cell receptor beta chains were read from a single sample in a study of cytomegalovirus exposure and HLA in healthy donors. Generated by immunoSEQ multiplex PCR, the TCRdb table keeps only in-frame clones and is missing some. The sample holds approximately 100,000 clones; around 76% are singletons and the top ten take roughly 12%. Sequenced sample: PBMCs. These receptors all come from a woman in her forties in good health and CMV-seropositive. The CDR3 runs from the conserved cysteine through the conserved F or W. Each record gives: J gene, CDR3 length, V gene, CDR3 protein.

TRBJ2-7,16,TRBV18,CASSLGSGGTGYEQYF
TRBJ2-5,16,TRBV4-1,CASSQGPGGVIQTQYF
TRBJ1-1,14,TRBV5-1,CASSLEGANTEAFF
TRBJ2-1,20,TRBV13,CASSLGLRLAGEYSYNEQFF
TRBJ1-6,15,TRBV7-2,CASSRSGTGNEPLHF
TRBJ2-2,16,TRBV5-1,CASSPGLAAYTGELFF
TRBJ2-5,14,TRBV10-1,CASSGSGGGETQYF
TRBJ2-7,15,TRBV6-5,CASRGGLAGNYEQYF
TRBJ1-2,11,TRBV5-1,CASSARGGYTF
TRBJ1-1,16,TRBV9,CASSARGYGMNTEAFF
TRBJ2-3,15,TRBV4-1,CASSQTGGPTDTQYF
TRBJ2-2,14,TRBV18,CASSIQGGTGELFF
TRBJ1-5,11,TRBV6-6,CASSDSQPQHF
TRBJ1-1,13,TRBV18,CASSPQGSPEAFF
TRBJ2-2,15,TRBV9,CASSLQESKIGELFF
TRBJ1-3,15,TRBV5-1,CASSLDEGSGNTIYF
TRBJ1-2,15,TRBV19,CASSDYGTATYGYTF
TRBJ1-2,14,TRBV5-1,CASSPQTGVYGYTF
TRBJ2-7,15,TRBV18,CASSSSGTERGEQYF
TRBJ1-1,15,TRBV5-4,CASSLVRTGVTEAFF
TRBJ1-1,13,TRBV28,CASSRQLNTEAFF
TRBJ2-6,16,TRBV2,CASIRDRGTGANVLTF
TRBJ2-1,16,TRBV4-2,CASSQVRLAKDNEQFF
TRBJ1-1,14,TRBV6-1,CASSEPGLNTEAFF
TRBJ1-1,13,TRBV30,CAWTSRGFVTAFF
TRBJ1-4,16,TRBV9,CASSGTTGRSNEKLFF
TRBJ1-5,15,TRBV7-2,CASSPDRGSNQPQHF